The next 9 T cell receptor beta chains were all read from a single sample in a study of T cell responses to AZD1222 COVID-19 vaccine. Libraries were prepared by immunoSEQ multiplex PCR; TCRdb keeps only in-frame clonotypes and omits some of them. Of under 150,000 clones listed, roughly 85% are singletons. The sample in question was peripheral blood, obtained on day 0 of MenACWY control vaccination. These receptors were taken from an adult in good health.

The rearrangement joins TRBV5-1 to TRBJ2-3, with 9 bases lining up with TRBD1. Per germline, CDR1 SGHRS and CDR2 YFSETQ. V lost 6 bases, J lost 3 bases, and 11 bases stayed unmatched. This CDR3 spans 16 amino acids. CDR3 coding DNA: TGCGCCAGCAAGGGAGGGACAGGGACAGTGACAGATACGCAGTATTTT. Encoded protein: CASKGGTGTVTDTQYF.

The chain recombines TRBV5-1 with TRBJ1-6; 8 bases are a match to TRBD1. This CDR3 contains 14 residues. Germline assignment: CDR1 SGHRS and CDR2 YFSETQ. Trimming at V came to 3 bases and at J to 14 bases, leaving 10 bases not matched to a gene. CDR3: CASSYRDRSLALHF. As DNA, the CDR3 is TGCGCCAGCAGCTACCGGGACAGGAGTTTAGCCCTCCACTTT.

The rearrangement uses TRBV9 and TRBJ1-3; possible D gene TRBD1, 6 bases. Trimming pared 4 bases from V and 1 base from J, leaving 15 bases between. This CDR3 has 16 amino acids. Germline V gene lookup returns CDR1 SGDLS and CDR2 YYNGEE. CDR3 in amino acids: CASSPGGGLSGNTIYF. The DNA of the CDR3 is TGTGCCAGCAGCCCCGGAGGGGGATTGTCTGGAAACACCATATATTTT.

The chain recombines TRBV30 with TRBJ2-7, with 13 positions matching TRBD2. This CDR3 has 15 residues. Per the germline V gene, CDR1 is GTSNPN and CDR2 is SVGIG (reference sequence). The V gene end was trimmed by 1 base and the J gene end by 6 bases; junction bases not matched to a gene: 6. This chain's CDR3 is CAWSAGTSGKGEQYF. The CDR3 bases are TGTGCCTGGAGTGCTGGGACTAGCGGGAAGGGCGAGCAGTACTTC.

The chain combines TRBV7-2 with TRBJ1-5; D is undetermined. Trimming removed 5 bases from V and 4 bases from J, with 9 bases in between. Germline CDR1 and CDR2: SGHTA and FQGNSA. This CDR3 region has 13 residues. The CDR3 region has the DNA TGTGCCAGCAGCGTCGGACTTAATCAGCCCCAGCATTTT. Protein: CASSVGLNQPQHF.

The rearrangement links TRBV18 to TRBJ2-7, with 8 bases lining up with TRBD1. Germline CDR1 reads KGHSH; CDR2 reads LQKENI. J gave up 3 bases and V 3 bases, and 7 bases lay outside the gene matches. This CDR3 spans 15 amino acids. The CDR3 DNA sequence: TGTGCCAGCTCACCGGACAGGGCACCCGGCTACGAGCAGTACTTC. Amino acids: CASSPDRAPGYEQYF.

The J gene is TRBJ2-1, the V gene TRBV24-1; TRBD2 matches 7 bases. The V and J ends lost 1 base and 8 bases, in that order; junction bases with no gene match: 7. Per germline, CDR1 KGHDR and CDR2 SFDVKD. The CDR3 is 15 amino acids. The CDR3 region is CATSDFAGAVDEQFF. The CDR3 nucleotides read TGTGCCACCAGTGATTTTGCGGGAGCGGTCGATGAGCAGTTCTTC.

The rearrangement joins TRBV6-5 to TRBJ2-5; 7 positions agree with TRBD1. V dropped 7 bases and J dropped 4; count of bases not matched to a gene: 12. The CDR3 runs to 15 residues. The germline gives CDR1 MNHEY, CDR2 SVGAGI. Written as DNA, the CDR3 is TGTGCCAGCAAGGGTTCACAGGGGCCGGGAGAGACCCAGTACTTC. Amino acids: CASKGSQGPGETQYF.

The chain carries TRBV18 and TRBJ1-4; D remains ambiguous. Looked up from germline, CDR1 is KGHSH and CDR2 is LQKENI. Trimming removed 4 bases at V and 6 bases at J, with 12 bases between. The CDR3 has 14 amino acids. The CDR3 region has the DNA TGTGCCAGCTCACGTGCGGTAATAGATGAAAAACTGTTTTTT. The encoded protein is CASSRAVIDEKLFF. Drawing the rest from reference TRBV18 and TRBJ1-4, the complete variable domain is NAGVMQNPRHLVRRRGQEARLRCSPMKGHSHVYWYRQLPEEGLKFMVYLQKENIIDESGMPKERFSAEFPKEGPSILRIQQVVRGDSAAYFCASSRAVIDEKLFFGSGTQLSVL.